These 19 T cell receptor beta chains were all obtained from the same sample, sequenced in a study of shared clonotypes between healthy human individuals (TCRdb year 2020). Library preparation used the immunoSEQ multiplex PCR assay. The clones in this table, taken by TCRdb from immuneACCESS, are in-frame only. Not every clone is retained; where verified, under half of the shortfall comes from an unresolved V gene, and the cause of the rest is unknown. The sample profile shows more than 2 million clones; nearly 97% of them were found once. The ten largest clones take up approximately 0.13% of the sample. Sequences were obtained from naive CD4+ T cells sorted from blood. Reading the label with the study, this specimen's cell subset or site is: CD45RA+ positively selected. The receptor source for this set is a man aged 18 to 30 in good health.

This chain joins TRBV7-2 and TRBJ2-7; 7 nucleotides align to TRBD1. Germline CDR1 reads SGHTA; CDR2 reads FQGNSA. V dropped 4 bases and J dropped 4; count of bases not matched to a gene: 13. This CDR3 is built from 16 residues. The CDR3 DNA is TGTGCCAGCAGCTCGCTAAGGGGCAGGGGGTTGTACGAGCAGTACTTC. It is translated as CASSSLRGRGLYEQYF. The variable domain in full, with the rest retrieved from reference TRBV7-2 and TRBJ2-7, is GAGVSQSPSNKVTEKGKDVELRCDPISGHTALYWYRQSLGQGLEFLIYFQGNSAPDKSGLPSDRFSAERTGGSVSTLTIQRTQQEDSAVYLCASSSLRGRGLYEQYFGPGTRLTVT.

The chain employs TRBV6-6 and TRBJ1-2; 12 bases agree with TRBD1. V shed 6 bases, J shed 7 bases, and the junction held 9 bases outside the gene matches. The CDR3 is made up of 15 amino acids. The germline V gene encodes CDR1 MNHNY and CDR2 SVGAGI (reference sequence). CDR3 DNA: TGTGCCAGCAGGTCCGGGACAGGGGGCATTGGTGGCTACACCTTC. Protein sequence: CASRSGTGGIGGYTF.

This chain links TRBV5-1 with TRBJ2-3, with TRBD2 matching 7 bases. The CDR3 covers 16 residues. J lost 1 base, V lost 4 bases, and 9 bases had no gene match. The germline V gene has CDR1 SGHRS and CDR2 YFSETQ. CDR3 in DNA: TGCGCCAGCAGCGGCCCCGGGGGAGGGGGCACAGATACGCAGTATTTT. Its protein is CASSGPGGGGTDTQYF.

The genes are TRBV5-4 and TRBJ2-2, with D unresolved. CDR3 size: 15 residues. The V gene's germline CDR1 is SGHNT and CDR2 YYREEE (reference sequence). V was pared by 2 bases and J by 4 bases, with 12 bases between. This CDR3 reads CASSLGTYSTGELFF. The CDR3 bases are TGTGCCAGCAGCTTAGGAACCTACAGCACCGGGGAGCTGTTTTTT.

The chain is built from TRBV30 and TRBJ2-1; D not certain. The CDR3 runs to 12 residues. V shed 0 bases and J shed 12 bases, with 12 bases lying between them. Germline V lookup: CDR1 GTSNPN, CDR2 SVGIG (reference sequence). The CDR3 DNA reads TGTGCCTGGAGTGTTACCGAACGTCGGCAGTTCTTC. Its protein is CAWSVTERRQFF.

The chain uses TRBV7-6 and TRBJ2-7; 7 positions match TRBD1. The germline gives CDR1 SGHVS, CDR2 FNYEAQ. With V trimmed by 3 bases and J by 0 bases, 11 bases remained unmatched. The CDR3 has 17 amino acids. As DNA, the CDR3 is TGTGCCAGCAGCTTTTTGACCGGACAGGAACACTCCTACGAGCAGTACTTC. It specifies CASSFLTGQEHSYEQYF.

The CDR3 protein is CASSTARGTDEQFF. The CDR3 DNA reads as TGCGCCAGCAGTACCGCCAGGGGGACGGATGAGCAGTTCTTC. The chain combines TRBV10-1 with TRBJ2-1; 7 bases line up with TRBD1. This CDR3 region has 14 residues. V dropped 5 bases and J dropped 8; count of bases not matched to a gene: 9. The germline V gene has CDR1 WNHNN and CDR2 SYGVQD (reference sequence).

The chain combines TRBV10-3 with TRBJ2-7, with 9 bases fitting TRBD1. Looked up from germline, CDR1 is ENHRY and CDR2 is SYGVKD. CDR3 length equals 14 residues. The ends lost 6 bases at V and 4 bases at J; junction bases unmatched: 7. CDR3 nucleotide sequence: TGTGCCATCAGAGAGCCGGGACAGGGATACGAGCAGTACTTC. It codes for CAIREPGQGYEQYF.

The chain's CDR3 is CASSTTPMADRGRSVNSPLHF. CDR3 nucleotide sequence: TGCGCCAGCAGTACAACCCCTATGGCCGACAGGGGCCGATCCGTCAATTCACCCCTCCACTTT. J is TRBJ1-6 and V is TRBV4-1, with 8 bases fitting TRBD1. The CDR3 covers 21 residues. V was pared by 6 bases and J by 7 bases, with 26 bases of the junction left unmatched. Germline V gene data show CDR1 as MGHRA and CDR2 as YSYEKL.

The V and J genes are TRBV27 and TRBJ2-7; 7 nucleotides agree with TRBD2. The V gene's germline CDR1 is MNHEY and CDR2 SMNVEV (reference sequence). Trimming took 5 bases from V and 1 from J; bases not matched to a gene: 5. This CDR3 spans 14 amino acids. For the CDR3, the DNA is TGTGCCAGCAGTCCCCGGGAGGTTTCCTACGAGCAGTACTTC. Its protein product is CASSPREVSYEQYF.

The chain carries TRBV14 and TRBJ2-7; no firm D call. Germline V CDR1 and CDR2: SGHDN, FVKESK. The CDR3 is 16 residues long. Trimming left V 4 bases short and J 2 bases short, with 18 bases between. CDR3 in amino acids: CASSPQGQVKTYEQYF. The CDR3 coding sequence is TGTGCCAGCAGCCCACAAGGGCAGGTAAAGACCTACGAGCAGTACTTC. The whole variable domain, filled in from reference TRBV14 and TRBJ2-7, reads EAGVTQFPSHSVIEKGQTVTLRCDPISGHDNLYWYRRVMGKEIKFLLHFVKESKQDESGMPNNRFLAERTGGTYSTLKVQPAELEDSGVYFCASSPQGQVKTYEQYFGPGTRLTVT.

The chain couples TRBV11-2 to TRBJ1-2; D is possibly TRBD1 (6 bases). The V end lost 4 bases, the J end lost 3 bases, and 12 bases lay between the germline ends. The CDR3 sequence is 14 residues long. Germline CDR1 is SGHAT and CDR2 is FQNNGV. CDR3 DNA sequence: TGTGCCAGCAGCTCAGATACAGGGTACTATGGCTACACCTTC. Translation: CASSSDTGYYGYTF.

This clone appeared a single time. The rearrangement uses TRBV5-6 and TRBJ2-1; the D gene could be TRBD1 or TRBD2 (5 bases each). The CDR3 runs to 16 residues. Germline CDR1 and CDR2: SGHDT and YYEEEE. Trimming stripped 4 bases from V and 9 bases from J, with 23 bases between. In nucleotides, the CDR3 is TGTGCCAGCAGCCCCGTGCTGGGCGGAGACAGCGGTGAGCAGTTCTTC. The encoded protein is CASSPVLGGDSGEQFF. The whole variable domain, filled in from reference TRBV5-6 and TRBJ2-1, reads DAGVTQSPTHLIKTRGQQVTLRCSPKSGHDTVSWYQQALGQGPQFIFQYYEEEERQRGNFPDRFSGHQFPNYSSELNVNALLLGDSALYLCASSPVLGGDSGEQFFGPGTRLTVL.

The chain combines TRBV5-8 with TRBJ2-5; TRBD2 agrees at 7 bases. The CDR3 runs to 16 residues. CDR1 and CDR2 (germline): SGHTS, YDEGEE. The trim removed 0 bases at V and 5 bases at J, leaving 10 bases unmatched. The CDR3 DNA sequence: TGTGCCAGCAGCTTGGGTTCTAGCGGAGGGGAGGAGACCCAGTACTTC. Amino acid sequence: CASSLGSSGGEETQYF.

The chain couples TRBV7-9 to TRBJ1-2; D is ambiguous. This CDR3 has 15 residues. Germline V lookup: CDR1 SEHNR, CDR2 FQNEAQ (reference sequence). Trimming took off 4 bases at V and 7 bases at J, with 19 bases between the two ends. The CDR3 DNA sequence: TGTGCCAGCAGCTCTAAGGGAGCCGCCTCCTTTGGCTACACCTTC. Protein: CASSSKGAASFGYTF.

The rearrangement uses TRBV21-1 and TRBJ2-7; TRBD1 is the table's D call and was not checked against the DNA. TRBV21-1 constitutes a pseudogene. This CDR3 has 13 amino acids. The CDR3 sequence is CASSTGTIYEQYF. CDR3 nucleotide sequence: TGTGCCAGCAGCACCGGGACAATATACGAGCAGTACTTC.

This clone was recorded only once. The chain has TRBV30 and TRBJ2-3; 11 nucleotides line up with TRBD2. With V trimmed by 3 bases and J by 8 bases, 7 bases remained unmatched. Germline CDR1 and CDR2: GTSNPN and SVGIG (reference sequence). This CDR3 is built from 14 residues. The CDR3 bases are TGTGCCTGGAGGCTAGCGGGAGGAGGCGGTACGCAGTATTTT. Translated, it gives CAWRLAGGGGTQYF.

The V call is TRBV5-4, the J call TRBJ2-3, with D perhaps TRBD1 or TRBD2 (6 bases each). V lost 4 bases, J lost 0 bases, and 18 bases lay in between. This CDR3 has 17 residues. Germline V gives CDR1 SGHNT, CDR2 YYREEE (reference sequence). The DNA for the CDR3 is TGTGCCAGCAGCCGGGAGCCGGGACAATGGAGCACAGATACGCAGTATTTT. As protein: CASSREPGQWSTDTQYF.

This chain joins TRBV14 and TRBJ2-3; TRBD2 matches 10 bases. Germline V lookup: CDR1 SGHDN, CDR2 FVKESK. The CDR3 spans 17 residues. Trimming removed 5 bases from V and 4 bases from J; junction bases left unmatched: 12. CDR3 amino acids: CASSSLAGASPADTQYF. As DNA, the CDR3 is TGTGCCAGCAGCTCCCTAGCGGGAGCCTCCCCCGCAGATACGCAGTATTTT.